These 25 T cell receptor beta chains were sequenced from one sample in a study of technical replicates of blood from a handful of donors. The table came from immunoSEQ multiplex PCR; TCRdb's copy has only in-frame clones and leaves some out. Here the sample spans tens of thousands of clones, about 92% being singletons. Material: T cells isolated from PBMCs. These receptor sequences come from a human donor in good health.

The V and J genes are TRBV27 and TRBJ1-4; D is uncertain. V gave up 2 bases and J gave up 5 bases, with 12 bases separating them. Looked up from germline, CDR1 is MNHEY and CDR2 is SMNVEV (reference sequence). This CDR3 has 15 amino acids. The CDR3, as DNA: TGTGCCAGCAGTTTACTTGGGCAACTGAATGAAAAACTGTTTTTT. It is translated as CASSLLGQLNEKLFF.

CDR3 amino acids: CASSLMGASNQPQHF. The CDR3 DNA sequence: TGTGCCAGCAGCCTCATGGGGGCAAGCAATCAGCCCCAGCATTTT. The chain employs TRBV7-9 and TRBJ1-5; tentatively, D is TRBD1 (6 bases). This CDR3 region has 15 residues. Trimming left V 5 bases short and J 1 base short, with 12 bases between. Looked up from germline, CDR1 is SEHNR and CDR2 is FQNEAQ (reference sequence).

This clone has a handful of counts. J is TRBJ2-1 and V is TRBV6-6, with TRBD2 identical over 13 bases. Looked up from germline, CDR1 is MNHNY and CDR2 is SVGAGI (reference sequence). This CDR3 region has 14 residues. Trimming removed 4 bases from V and 7 bases from J; junction bases left unmatched: 1. The DNA for the CDR3 is TGTGCCAGCAGTTCGGGACTAGCGGGGAATGAGCAGTTCTTC. Translation gives CASSSGLAGNEQFF.

V and J are TRBV5-1 and TRBJ2-2; possibly TRBD1 for D (5 bases). Germline V gene data show CDR1 as SGHRS and CDR2 as YFSETQ. This CDR3 has 19 residues. V dropped 1 base and J dropped 2 bases, with 21 bases sitting between them. The DNA for the CDR3 is TGCGCCAGCAGCTTGATCAGGGTTAGGGTCACGGGTAACACCGGGGAGCTGTTTTTT. Encoded protein: CASSLIRVRVTGNTGELFF.

This clone was detected a few times. The chain carries TRBV28 and TRBJ1-2; TRBD1 is a possible D gene (5 bases). The V end was cut by 7 bases, the J end by 4 bases, with 10 bases between. Germline lookup yields CDR1 MDHEN and CDR2 SYDVKM. The CDR3 runs to 12 residues. In nucleotides, the CDR3 is TGTGCCAGCAAATCCGACAGCTATGGCTACACCTTC. The encoded protein is CASKSDSYGYTF.

The genes are TRBV18 and TRBJ1-4; 7 nucleotides agree with TRBD1. The V gene end was trimmed by 0 bases and the J gene end by 5 bases; junction bases not matched to a gene: 9. Germline loops: CDR1 KGHSH, CDR2 LQKENI. This CDR3 has 17 amino acids. CDR3 amino acids: CASSPPNTGVRNEKLFF. CDR3 DNA sequence: TGTGCCAGCTCACCACCGAATACAGGGGTTCGGAATGAAAAACTGTTTTTT.

The chain carries TRBV5-5 and TRBJ2-7; 14 nucleotides line up with TRBD2. CDR1 is SGHKS and CDR2 is YYEKEE in the germline V gene (reference sequence). The CDR3 spans 16 residues. After removal of 0 bases from V and 4 bases from J, the junction contained 3 bases not matched to a gene. The CDR3 bases are TGTGCCAGCAGCTTGGCGACTAGCGGGGGGGATTACGAGCAGTACTTC. Translation: CASSLATSGGDYEQYF.

The J gene is TRBJ2-2, the V gene TRBV15; D call uncertain. Germline V gene lookup returns CDR1 LNHNV and CDR2 YYDKDF (reference sequence). This CDR3 spans 17 amino acids. Trimming removed 0 bases at V and 6 bases at J, with 17 bases between. The CDR3, as DNA: TGTGCCACCAGCAGAGATGAATGGATGCTAGTTTCCGGGGAGCTGTTTTTT. It yields the protein CATSRDEWMLVSGELFF. The entire variable domain, with the rest obtained from reference TRBV15 and TRBJ2-2, is as follows: DAMVIQNPRYQVTQFGKPVTLSCSQTLNHNVMYWYQQKSSQAPKLLFHYYDKDFNNEADTPDNFQSRRPNTSFCFLDIRSPGLGDTAMYLCATSRDEWMLVSGELFFGEGSRLTVL.

The chain employs TRBV9 and TRBJ2-1, with D possibly being TRBD1 (6 bases). The V gene's germline CDR1 is SGDLS and CDR2 YYNGEE. The CDR3 covers 14 residues. Trimming took 4 bases from V and 7 from J, leaving 15 bases between them. The CDR3 region has the DNA TGTGCCAGCAGCCCACGGGACCAGGGGAATGAGCAGTTCTTC. It specifies CASSPRDQGNEQFF.

The rearrangement links TRBV5-6 to TRBJ2-1; 7 bases agree with TRBD2. This CDR3 spans 13 amino acids. V lost 4 bases and J lost 5; bases outside the gene matches: 3. Germline V lookup: CDR1 SGHDT, CDR2 YYEEEE. CDR3 DNA: TGTGCCAGCAGCCCGGGACTAAACAATGAGCAGTTCTTC. This translates into CASSPGLNNEQFF.

This chain connects TRBV7-2 to TRBJ2-7; 9 nucleotides align to TRBD2. J gave up 4 bases and V 5 bases, and 15 bases lay outside the gene matches. The CDR3 sequence is 17 residues long. Per the germline V gene, CDR1 is SGHTA and CDR2 is FQGNSA. CDR3: CASSAQQGLAGFYEQYF. CDR3 coding DNA: TGTGCCAGCAGCGCCCAACAGGGACTAGCCGGATTTTACGAGCAGTACTTC. Complete variable domain (other parts from reference TRBV7-2 and TRBJ2-7): GAGVSQSPSNKVTEKGKDVELRCDPISGHTALYWYRQSLGQGLEFLIYFQGNSAPDKSGLPSDRFSAERTGGSVSTLTIQRTQQEDSAVYLCASSAQQGLAGFYEQYFGPGTRLTVT.

CDR3 nucleotides: TGTGCCAGCAGTGAAGTTTATGGGGCAACAAACACTGAAGCTTTCTTT. Its protein is CASSEVYGATNTEAFF. The gene calls are TRBV6-1 and TRBJ1-1; D is perhaps TRBD1 (5 bases). V gave up 1 base and J gave up 2 bases, with 14 bases separating them. CDR1 is MNHNS and CDR2 is SASEGT in the germline V gene. This CDR3 is 16 amino acids long.

The table lists this clone with a count of one. V usage is TRBV7-8 and J usage is TRBJ1-5, with D possibly TRBD1 on 5 matching bases. V was clipped by 5 bases and J by 6 bases, with 17 bases between them. The CDR3 has 15 residues. The germline gives CDR1 SGHVS, CDR2 FQNEAQ. The CDR3 DNA sequence: TGTGCCAGCAGCCTCACAGGTACTGGCATTCAGCCCCAGCATTTT. Its protein product is CASSLTGTGIQPQHF.

CDR3 DNA sequence: TGTGCCAGTATCATAAGCCCAGGTTCGGCACAGCCCCAGCATTTT. This gives the protein CASIISPGSAQPQHF. This chain links TRBV19 with TRBJ1-5, with D unresolved. Germline CDR1 LNHDA, CDR2 SQIVND (reference sequence). This CDR3 contains 15 residues. V was trimmed by 7 bases and J by 7 bases, leaving 20 bases between them.

The chain joins TRBV30 to TRBJ2-5; 9 bases are shared with TRBD2. This CDR3 has 15 residues. V shed 2 bases and J 2 bases; nucleotides not matched to a gene: 6. Germline V gene lookup returns CDR1 GTSNPN and CDR2 SVGIG (reference sequence). Written as DNA, the CDR3 is TGTGCCTGGAGTCGACTAGCGGTTCATCAAGAGACCCAGTACTTC. It encodes CAWSRLAVHQETQYF. The full variable domain, completed using reference TRBV30 and TRBJ2-5, is SQTIHQWPATLVQPVGSPLSLECTVEGTSNPNLYWYRQAAGRGLQLLFYSVGIGQISSEVPQNLSASRPQDRQFILSSKKLLLSDSGFYLCAWSRLAVHQETQYFGPGTRLLVL.

The CDR3 sequence is CASSPNPGHEQYF. The CDR3 nucleotides read TGTGCCAGCTCACCAAATCCTGGCCACGAGCAGTACTTC. The chain links TRBV18 to TRBJ2-7; no firm D call. The CDR3 loop spans 13 amino acids. Germline V gene lookup returns CDR1 KGHSH and CDR2 LQKENI. V lost 2 bases to trimming and J lost 5 bases, with 10 bases between them.

V is TRBV29-1 and J is TRBJ2-7; D is possibly TRBD2 (6 bases). The CDR3 length is 14 residues. Per germline, CDR1 SQVTM and CDR2 ANQGSEA. Trimming took off 6 bases at V and 1 base at J, with 16 bases between the two ends. CDR3 sequence: CSVATRLASYEQYF. The DNA for the CDR3 is TGCAGCGTGGCCACACGGCTAGCGTCCTACGAGCAGTACTTC.

The chain uses TRBV11-2 and TRBJ2-7; possibly TRBD1 for D (6 bases). CDR3 length: 15 amino acids. Germline V lookup: CDR1 SGHAT, CDR2 FQNNGV. Trimming stripped 5 bases from V and 2 bases from J, with 16 bases between. CDR3 sequence (DNA): TGTGCCAGCAGCCTTAGGCCGGGACAAGCCTACGAGCAGTACTTC. As protein: CASSLRPGQAYEQYF. Combining the CDR3 with reference TRBV11-2 and TRBJ2-7 gives the whole variable domain EAGVAQSPRYKIIEKRQSVAFWCNPISGHATLYWYQQILGQGPKLLIQFQNNGVVDDSQLPKDRFSAERLKGVDSTLKIQPAKLEDSAVYLCASSLRPGQAYEQYFGPGTRLTVT.

The rearrangement joins TRBV4-1 to TRBJ2-2, with 9 bases matching TRBD1. The CDR3 sequence is 19 residues long. Per the germline V gene, CDR1 is MGHRA and CDR2 is YSYEKL. V lost 4 bases, J lost 1 base, and 13 bases stayed unmatched. The CDR3 DNA reads TGCGCCAGCAGCCGACCGGGACAGGGTAAAGATAGGAACACCGGGGAGCTGTTTTTT. Its protein product is CASSRPGQGKDRNTGELFF.

The chain employs TRBV9 and TRBJ1-2; D is undetermined. The CDR3 consists of 12 residues. The V gene lost 0 bases and the J gene lost 8 bases, with 8 bases spanning the gap. Germline V lookup: CDR1 SGDLS, CDR2 YYNGEE. The CDR3 sequence: CASSVGEGGYTF. The CDR3 DNA is TGTGCCAGCAGCGTAGGGGAGGGAGGCTACACCTTC.

The rearrangement uses TRBV7-9 and TRBJ1-3; the D is unclear. The germline V and J ends were trimmed by 2 bases and 0 bases, with 14 bases remaining between them. This CDR3 has 17 amino acids. Looked up from germline, CDR1 is SEHNR and CDR2 is FQNEAQ (reference sequence). CDR3 residues: CASSLSGLSFSGNTIYF. The DNA for the CDR3 is TGTGCCAGCAGCTTATCTGGACTGTCCTTCTCTGGAAACACCATATATTTT.

The chain carries TRBV27 and TRBJ1-6, with 7 positions matching TRBD1. The junction had 4 bases not matched to a gene; V was cut back by 4 bases and J by 10 bases. The length of the CDR3 is 13 residues. The germline gives CDR1 MNHEY, CDR2 SMNVEV (reference sequence). The CDR3 region has the DNA TGTGCCAGCAGTTCCGACAGGGACTCACCCCTCCACTTT. Amino acid sequence: CASSSDRDSPLHF.

The table lists this clone with a count of one. The chain uses TRBV28 and TRBJ1-2; maybe TRBD1 (6 bases). This CDR3 has 14 amino acids. Germline values: CDR1 MDHEN, CDR2 SYDVKM. V gave up 6 bases and J gave up 5 bases, with 16 bases separating them. The CDR3 sequence: CASSLTGQTYGYTF. As DNA, the CDR3 is TGTGCCAGCAGCCTTACAGGACAGACTTATGGCTACACCTTC.

V is TRBV28 and J is TRBJ2-4, with a tentative D call TRBD2 (5 bases). V lost 4 bases and J 0 bases, leaving 13 bases between the germline ends. Germline V CDR1 and CDR2: MDHEN, SYDVKM. This CDR3 spans 16 amino acids. The CDR3 region is CASSSEEEIAKNIQYF. DNA for the CDR3: TGTGCCAGCAGTTCGGAGGAGGAGATAGCCAAAAACATTCAGTACTTC.

This clone came up once. V gene TRBV18 combines with J gene TRBJ2-5; 9 positions agree with TRBD1. The germline V gene encodes CDR1 KGHSH and CDR2 LQKENI. This CDR3 contains 16 residues. J was trimmed by 4 bases and V by 0 bases; bases with no gene match: 6. CDR3 sequence: CASSPPRDRAGETQYF. The CDR3 DNA reads as TGTGCCAGCTCACCACCGAGGGACAGGGCTGGAGAGACCCAGTACTTC.